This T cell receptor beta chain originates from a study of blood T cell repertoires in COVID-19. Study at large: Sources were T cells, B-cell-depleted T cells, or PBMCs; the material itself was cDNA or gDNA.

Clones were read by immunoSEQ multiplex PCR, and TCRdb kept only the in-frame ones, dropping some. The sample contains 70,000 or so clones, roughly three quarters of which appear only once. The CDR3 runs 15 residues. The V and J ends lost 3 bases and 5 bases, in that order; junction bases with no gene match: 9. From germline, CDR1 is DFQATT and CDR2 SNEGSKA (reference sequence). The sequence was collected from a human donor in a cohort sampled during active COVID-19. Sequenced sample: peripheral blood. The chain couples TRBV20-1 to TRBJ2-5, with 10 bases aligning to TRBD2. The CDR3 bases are TGCAGTGCTAGTCCTCCGGGACTAGCGCAGGAGACCCAGTACTTC. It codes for CSASPPGLAQETQYF.